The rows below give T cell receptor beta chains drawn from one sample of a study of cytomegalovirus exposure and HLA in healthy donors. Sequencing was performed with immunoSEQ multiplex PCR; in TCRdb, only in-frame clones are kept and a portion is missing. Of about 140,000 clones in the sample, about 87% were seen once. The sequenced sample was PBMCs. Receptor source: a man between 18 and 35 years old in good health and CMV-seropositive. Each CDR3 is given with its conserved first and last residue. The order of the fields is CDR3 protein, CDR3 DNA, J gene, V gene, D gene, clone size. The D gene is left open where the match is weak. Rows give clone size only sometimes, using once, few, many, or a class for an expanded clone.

CDR3 protein: CASSDTTYEQYF; CDR3 DNA: TGTGCCAGCAGTGACACCACCTACGAGCAGTACTTC; J gene: TRBJ2-7; V gene: TRBV28; D gene: .; clone size: .
CDR3 protein: CASSQSRLVGGYEQYF; CDR3 DNA: TGTGCCAGCAGCCAAAGCCGACTAGTTGGCGGCTACGAGCAGTACTTC; J gene: TRBJ2-7; V gene: TRBV11-2; D gene: .; clone size: .
CDR3 protein: CASSEGLDRNTEAFF; CDR3 DNA: TGCGCCAGCAGTGAGGGACTCGATCGGAACACTGAAGCTTTCTTT; J gene: TRBJ1-1; V gene: TRBV10-1; D gene: .; clone size: .
CDR3 protein: CASSLGAGLYGYTF; CDR3 DNA: TGTGCCAGCAGTTTGGGAGCCGGCCTCTATGGCTACACCTTC; J gene: TRBJ1-2; V gene: TRBV28; D gene: .; clone size: .
CDR3 protein: CASSISHRGTHPYEQYF; CDR3 DNA: TGTGCCAGTAGTATATCCCACCGAGGGACACACCCCTACGAGCAGTACTTC; J gene: TRBJ2-7; V gene: TRBV19; D gene: .; clone size: .
CDR3 protein: CATRDRQTEAFF; CDR3 DNA: TGTGCCACCCGGGACAGGCAAACTGAAGCTTTCTTT; J gene: TRBJ1-1; V gene: TRBV10-3; D gene: TRBD1; clone size: once
CDR3 protein: CASSATRQGGYTF; CDR3 DNA: TGTGCCAGCAGCGCAACCCGACAGGGCGGCTACACCTTC; J gene: TRBJ1-2; V gene: TRBV7-3; D gene: TRBD1; clone size: .
CDR3 protein: CASSVGADRNNEQFF; CDR3 DNA: TGTGCCAGCAGTGTAGGAGCGGATAGAAACAATGAGCAGTTCTTC; J gene: TRBJ2-1; V gene: TRBV6-4; D gene: .; clone size: .
CDR3 protein: CASTKTAGYGYTF; CDR3 DNA: TGTGCCAGCACTAAAACAGCGGGCTATGGCTACACCTTC; J gene: TRBJ1-2; V gene: TRBV2; D gene: .; clone size: .
CDR3 protein: CSLGQDYGYTF; CDR3 DNA: TGCAGTCTCGGACAGGACTATGGCTACACCTTC; J gene: TRBJ1-2; V gene: TRBV29-1; D gene: TRBD1; clone size: .
CDR3 protein: CASSVDRATGELFF; CDR3 DNA: TGTGCCAGCAGCGTGGACAGGGCCACCGGGGAGCTGTTTTTT; J gene: TRBJ2-2; V gene: TRBV7-7; D gene: TRBD1; clone size: .
CDR3 protein: CASSIGGGGVRVSFF; CDR3 DNA: TGTGCCAGTAGTATAGGGGGTGGTGGTGTCAGGGTATCGTTCTTC; J gene: TRBJ2-1; V gene: TRBV19; D gene: .; clone size: .
CDR3 protein: CASSYYSRTNTEAFF; CDR3 DNA: TGTGCCAGCAGTTACTACAGTCGTACGAACACTGAAGCTTTCTTT; J gene: TRBJ1-1; V gene: TRBV6-5; D gene: .; clone size: .
CDR3 protein: CASSAGFSPLHF; CDR3 DNA: TGTGCCAGCAGCGCAGGATTTTCACCCCTCCACTTT; J gene: TRBJ1-6; V gene: TRBV5-4; D gene: .; clone size: .
CDR3 protein: CASSQDRRDYEQYF; CDR3 DNA: TGTGCCAGCTCACAGGACAGACGAGACTACGAGCAGTACTTC; J gene: TRBJ2-7; V gene: TRBV18; D gene: .; clone size: .
CDR3 protein: CASSQTGRTEAFF; CDR3 DNA: TGCGCCAGCAGCCAAACAGGGCGCACTGAAGCTTTCTTT; J gene: TRBJ1-1; V gene: TRBV4-1; D gene: .; clone size: .
CDR3 protein: CASSPTGDAVTEQYF; CDR3 DNA: TGCGCCAGCAGCCCAACGGGGGACGCGGTGACCGAGCAGTACTTC; J gene: TRBJ2-7; V gene: TRBV5-1; D gene: .; clone size: .
CDR3 protein: CASPRGEIAKNIQYF; CDR3 DNA: TGTGCCAGCCCTCGGGGAGAAATAGCCAAAAACATTCAGTACTTC; J gene: TRBJ2-4; V gene: TRBV27; D gene: .; clone size: .
CDR3 protein: CASSRGDREGASRANVLTF; CDR3 DNA: TGCGCCAGCAGCAGAGGAGACCGTGAGGGGGCCTCTCGGGCCAACGTCCTGACTTTC; J gene: TRBJ2-6; V gene: TRBV5-1; D gene: TRBD1; clone size: .
CDR3 protein: CASSQGLAGRRGELFF; CDR3 DNA: TGTGCCAGCAGCCAAGGACTAGCGGGCCGCCGCGGGGAGCTGTTTTTT; J gene: TRBJ2-2; V gene: TRBV7-9; D gene: TRBD2; clone size: .
CDR3 protein: CASSLVGGGREAFF; CDR3 DNA: TGTGCCAGCAGCTTGGTAGGAGGGGGCCGAGAAGCTTTCTTT; J gene: TRBJ1-1; V gene: TRBV5-5; D gene: TRBD1; clone size: few
CDR3 protein: CASSHGTGYEQYF; CDR3 DNA: TGCGCCAGCAGCCATGGGACAGGGTACGAGCAGTACTTC; J gene: TRBJ2-7; V gene: TRBV4-1; D gene: TRBD1; clone size: .
CDR3 protein: CAWSVSGPGAEAFF; CDR3 DNA: TGTGCCTGGAGTGTATCAGGTCCCGGGGCTGAAGCTTTCTTT; J gene: TRBJ1-1; V gene: TRBV30; D gene: .; clone size: .
CDR3 protein: CANSTTGQGAWLYEQYF; CDR3 DNA: TGTGCCAACAGTACCACGGGACAGGGGGCATGGCTCTACGAGCAGTACTTC; J gene: TRBJ2-7; V gene: TRBV27; D gene: TRBD1; clone size: .
CDR3 protein: CASTLVPLRGYTF; CDR3 DNA: TGTGCCAGCACCCTTGTCCCACTAAGAGGCTACACCTTC; J gene: TRBJ1-2; V gene: TRBV2; D gene: .; clone size: .
CDR3 protein: CASSTGQASSYNSPLHF; CDR3 DNA: TGCGCCAGCAGCACGGGACAGGCGAGCTCCTATAATTCACCCCTCCACTTT; J gene: TRBJ1-6; V gene: TRBV5-1; D gene: TRBD1; clone size: .
CDR3 protein: CASSEGTGGARPYEQYF; CDR3 DNA: TGTGCCAGCAGTGAAGGGACAGGGGGCGCACGGCCCTACGAGCAGTACTTC; J gene: TRBJ2-7; V gene: TRBV6-1; D gene: TRBD1; clone size: .
CDR3 protein: CASSLGTGATDTQYF; CDR3 DNA: TGTGCCAGCAGTTTGGGGACAGGGGCCACAGATACGCAGTATTTT; J gene: TRBJ2-3; V gene: TRBV28; D gene: TRBD1; clone size: few
CDR3 protein: CASSPPTDSNTEAFF; CDR3 DNA: TGTGCCAGCAGCCCTCCGACAGACTCGAACACTGAAGCTTTCTTT; J gene: TRBJ1-1; V gene: TRBV25-1; D gene: .; clone size: .
CDR3 protein: CASSAAFSGTGALSNQPQHF; CDR3 DNA: TGTGCCAGCAGTGCGGCTTTCTCCGGGACAGGGGCCCTTAGCAATCAGCCCCAGCATTTT; J gene: TRBJ1-5; V gene: TRBV6-1; D gene: TRBD1; clone size: .
CDR3 protein: CASSPSGVFYGYTF; CDR3 DNA: TGTGCCAGCAGTCCCTCAGGGGTCTTCTATGGCTACACCTTC; J gene: TRBJ1-2; V gene: TRBV28; D gene: .; clone size: .
CDR3 protein: CASDSRGQGGTEAFF; CDR3 DNA: TGTGCCAGCGACTCTCGGGGACAGGGAGGCACTGAAGCTTTCTTT; J gene: TRBJ1-1; V gene: TRBV6-1; D gene: TRBD1; clone size: .
CDR3 protein: CASSLGGLGSEAFF; CDR3 DNA: TGTGCCAGCAGCTTGGGGGGCCTTGGGTCTGAAGCTTTCTTT; J gene: TRBJ1-1; V gene: TRBV5-4; D gene: .; clone size: .
CDR3 protein: CASSYLGQGYEQYF; CDR3 DNA: TGTGCCAGCAGTTACTTGGGACAGGGTTACGAGCAGTACTTC; J gene: TRBJ2-7; V gene: TRBV6-6; D gene: TRBD1; clone size: .
CDR3 protein: CASSSGGRTDTQYF; CDR3 DNA: TGTGCCAGCAGCTCAGGGGGCCGCACAGATACGCAGTATTTT; J gene: TRBJ2-3; V gene: TRBV5-6; D gene: TRBD1; clone size: .
CDR3 protein: CASSWGRDTGELFF; CDR3 DNA: TGTGCCAGCTCATGGGGGCGCGACACCGGGGAGCTGTTTTTT; J gene: TRBJ2-2; V gene: TRBV18; D gene: .; clone size: .
CDR3 protein: CASIPRGWGLVNTEAFF; CDR3 DNA: TGTGCCAGCATCCCGCGGGGTTGGGGACTGGTGAACACTGAAGCTTTCTTT; J gene: TRBJ1-1; V gene: TRBV2; D gene: .; clone size: .
CDR3 protein: CASSYTATGGQGKLFF; CDR3 DNA: TGTGCCAGCAGTTACACCGCGACAGGGGGCCAGGGAAAACTGTTTTTT; J gene: TRBJ1-4; V gene: TRBV6-5; D gene: TRBD1; clone size: .
CDR3 protein: CASSLHLGQGYEQYF; CDR3 DNA: TGCGCCAGCAGCTTGCATTTGGGACAGGGCTACGAGCAGTACTTC; J gene: TRBJ2-7; V gene: TRBV5-1; D gene: TRBD1; clone size: .
CDR3 protein: CASSFATEAFF; CDR3 DNA: TGTGCCAGCAGCTTTGCGACTGAAGCTTTCTTT; J gene: TRBJ1-1; V gene: TRBV11-2; D gene: .; clone size: .
CDR3 protein: CASSFGQGGTQSGYTF; CDR3 DNA: TGTGCCAGCAGCTTCGGACAGGGAGGTACGCAGAGCGGCTACACCTTC; J gene: TRBJ1-2; V gene: TRBV11-1; D gene: TRBD1; clone size: .
CDR3 protein: CASSPMGSSYNEQFF; CDR3 DNA: TGTGCCAGCTCACCCATGGGGAGCTCCTACAATGAGCAGTTCTTC; J gene: TRBJ2-1; V gene: TRBV18; D gene: .; clone size: .
CDR3 protein: CASSSTGAYEQYF; CDR3 DNA: TGTGCCAGCAGTTCCACGGGGGCCTACGAGCAGTACTTC; J gene: TRBJ2-7; V gene: TRBV6-1; D gene: .; clone size: .
CDR3 protein: CASSSRTDNSPLHF; CDR3 DNA: TGTGCCAGCAGTTCGCGGACAGATAATTCACCCCTCCACTTT; J gene: TRBJ1-6; V gene: TRBV6-5; D gene: .; clone size: .
CDR3 protein: CASSLDGPRGTEAFF; CDR3 DNA: TGTGCCAGCAGCTTAGACGGGCCTCGGGGAACTGAAGCTTTCTTT; J gene: TRBJ1-1; V gene: TRBV11-2; D gene: .; clone size: once
CDR3 protein: CASNLQGAVVEKLFF; CDR3 DNA: TGTGCCAGCAACCTTCAGGGGGCCGTTGTAGAAAAACTGTTTTTT; J gene: TRBJ1-4; V gene: TRBV28; D gene: TRBD1; clone size: .
CDR3 protein: CASSSPLAGAMETQYF; CDR3 DNA: TGTGCCAGCAGTTCCCCGCTAGCGGGGGCGATGGAGACCCAGTACTTC; J gene: TRBJ2-5; V gene: TRBV6-5; D gene: TRBD2; clone size: .
CDR3 protein: CASTLTGGTEAFF; CDR3 DNA: TGTGCCAGCACCCTGACAGGGGGAACTGAAGCTTTCTTT; J gene: TRBJ1-1; V gene: TRBV2; D gene: TRBD1; clone size: .
CDR3 protein: CASSWGGQGSYEQYF; CDR3 DNA: TGCGCCAGCAGCTGGGGGGGACAGGGGTCCTACGAGCAGTACTTC; J gene: TRBJ2-7; V gene: TRBV5-1; D gene: TRBD1; clone size: .
CDR3 protein: CASSSGTGPSSYNEQFF; CDR3 DNA: TGTGCCAGCAGTTCCGGGACAGGGCCCAGCTCCTACAATGAGCAGTTCTTC; J gene: TRBJ2-1; V gene: TRBV2; D gene: TRBD1; clone size: .
CDR3 protein: CASSQETRNYGYTF; CDR3 DNA: TGCGCCAGCAGCCAAGAAACGAGAAACTATGGCTACACCTTC; J gene: TRBJ1-2; V gene: TRBV4-1; D gene: .; clone size: .